The sequence of this T cell receptor beta chain was determined in a study of vaccination and CD4 T cells after COVID-19. At the Johns Hopkins FTIC core, DNA taken from cultured CD4+ T cells was sequenced by way of the Oncomine TCR Beta short-read assay. One entry per CDR3 protein results from TCRdb running MiXCR on the PCR reads. The sample carries 9,000 to 13,000 distinct CDR3 sequences, about 65% recorded once. A word on this clonotype: What it binds is unknown.

Looked up from germline, CDR1 is MRHNA and CDR2 is SNTAGT. This CDR3 contains 15 residues. After removal of 3 bases from V and 6 bases from J, the junction contained 8 bases not matched to a gene. Documented treatment: roughly 11-day PBMC culture with coronavirus spike peptide pools or control peptides (ViraFEST assay). The sequence came from a human donor who had recovered from COVID-19. The sample consisted of CD4+ T cells from blood, cultured in vitro, taken before SARS-CoV-2 vaccination. This chain uses TRBV6-4 with TRBJ2-3; 8 nucleotides agree with TRBD2. The CDR3 region is CASSEGREVTDTQYF. The DNA of the CDR3 is TGTGCCAGCAGTGAGGGGCGGGAGGTGACGGATACGCAGTATTTT.